This T cell receptor beta chain was recovered during a study of T-cell memory formation after mild COVID-19. Study information: The two donors had largely donor-specific TCR clusters. Study-level points and caveats: The study found contracting CD4+ clones mainly in CM and EM and contracting CD8+ clones in EMRA. Some clones that responded turned up in pre-infection memory, which suggests that cross-reactive memory joined in. A second wave of clones peaked on day 37, and their SARS-CoV-2 specificity went unconfirmed.

TCRdb passed the 5' RACE reads through MiXCR, listing each CDR3 protein once. The table records around 150,000 distinct CDR3 sequences, approximately 10% of them present only once. This clonotype was seen a few times. Its antigen is still unknown. The ends lost 5 bases at V and 2 bases at J; junction bases unmatched: 13. Germline V gives CDR1 MNHEY, CDR2 SMNVEV (reference sequence). The CDR3 consists of 17 residues. The sequenced material came from PBMCs or a T cell subset sorted from them (not recorded which). The sequence derives from a young man who had mild COVID-19 (a few samples of this study predate the infection). Cell type and time point are not known. V gene TRBV27 combines with J gene TRBJ2-3, with 7 nucleotides matching TRBD1. CDR3 nucleotides: TGTGCCAGCAGTCACCGGGACAGAAAGCATATCACAGATACGCAGTATTTT. Protein: CASSHRDRKHITDTQYF.